A selection of T cell receptor beta chains follows, all from one sample in a study of T cells expressing NK-cell markers. From the 5' RACE reads, TCRdb lists one entry per CDR3 protein and no DNA. The sample includes roughly 120,000 distinct CDR3 sequences. Sequencing used blood T cells: a sorted CD56 or NKG2C T cell subset, CD4+ or CD8+ T cells, or bulk PBMC T cells (not recorded which). The receptors derive from a woman aged 18-69 years in good health. The CDR3 runs from the conserved cysteine through the conserved F or W.

J gene: TRBJ2-2
V gene: TRBV6-2/TRBV6-3
CDR3 protein: CASRIWLAGVFTGELFF

J gene: TRBJ2-1
V gene: TRBV11-3
CDR3 protein: CASSLPGLAGRGEQFF

J gene: TRBJ2-1
V gene: TRBV7-2
CDR3 protein: CASSLGAGTTNNEQFF

J gene: TRBJ2-1
V gene: TRBV18
CDR3 protein: CASSPLGRYNEEFF

J gene: TRBJ2-2
V gene: TRBV4-3
CDR3 protein: CASSPGLSNTGELFF

J gene: TRBJ1-4
V gene: TRBV27
CDR3 protein: CASSPRQGAHEKLFF

J gene: TRBJ2-2
V gene: TRBV2
CDR3 protein: CASSEALSGQGTNTGQLFF

J gene: TRBJ2-3
V gene: TRBV7-9
CDR3 protein: CASSLILGQGADTQYF

J gene: TRBJ2-1
V gene: TRBV29-1
CDR3 protein: CSAEGVAGGPFF

J gene: TRBJ1-2
V gene: TRBV30
CDR3 protein: CAWSGASPANYGYTF

J gene: TRBJ1-1
V gene: TRBV12-3/TRBV12-4
CDR3 protein: CASNWGATEAFF